The 22 T cell receptor beta chains presented below share a single source sample, sequenced in a study of blood T cells in healthy people across ages. The use of a sample-barcoded 5' primer and a J-beta primer mix characterized a second PCR of roughly 7 to 11 cycles. A single record per CDR3 protein comes from TCRdb applying MiXCR to the 5' RACE reads. The repertoire holds fewer than 900,000 distinct CDR3 sequences, with 35% to 40% as singletons. The sample was blood. The source is a man aged 18-30 years in good health.

V and J are TRBV6-1 and TRBJ2-1, with 9 positions matching TRBD1. This CDR3 has 17 residues. The V gene end was trimmed by 4 bases and the J gene end by 8 bases; junction bases not matched to a gene: 15. Germline V gene lookup returns CDR1 MNHNS and CDR2 SASEGT. CDR3 nucleotides: TGTGCCAGCAGTGTATCCCCCGGGACAGGGAGGAGCGATGAGCAGTTCTTC. This codes for CASSVSPGTGRSDEQFF.

Details on this clonotype: At one of its ends the junction is not consistent with the germline gene, which may arise from a read error. The chain joins TRBV4-2 to TRBJ2-3; 9 bases match TRBD2. The CDR3 extends over 18 amino acids. Germline CDR1 reads LGHNA; CDR2 reads YNFKEQ. This CDR3 reads CTSSQRGLLSGGADTQYF. CDR3 coding DNA: TGTACCAGCAGCCAACGCGGCCTTCTTAGCGGGGGTGCAGATACGCAGTATTTT.

The chain is built from TRBV4-1 and TRBJ2-1; the D gene is possibly TRBD1 (5 bases). CDR1 MGHRA and CDR2 YSYEKL come from the germline V gene. The CDR3 loop spans 14 amino acids. V was pared by 4 bases and J by 13 bases, with 20 bases between. Here the CDR3 reads CASSPFIEGVVQFF. As DNA, the CDR3 is TGCGCCAGCAGCCCCTTCATCGAAGGGGTGGTCCAGTTCTTC.

This chain uses TRBV7-9 with TRBJ2-4; 11 nucleotides agree with TRBD1. The CDR3 extends over 16 amino acids. J gave up 3 bases and V 5 bases, and 6 bases lay outside the gene matches. In germline, CDR1 is SEHNR, CDR2 FQNEAQ (reference sequence). DNA for the CDR3: TGTGCCAGCAGCCCGGGACAGGGGGAGGACAAAAACATTCAGTACTTC. It translates to CASSPGQGEDKNIQYF. Complete variable domain (other parts from reference TRBV7-9 and TRBJ2-4): DTGVSQNPRHKITKRGQNVTFRCDPISEHNRLYWYRQTLGQGPEFLTYFQNEAQLEKSRLLSDRFSAERPKGSFSTLEIQRTEQGDSAMYLCASSPGQGEDKNIQYFGAGTRLSVL.

The rearrangement joins TRBV6-6 to TRBJ2-5, with D perhaps TRBD2 (5 bases). The germline V gene encodes CDR1 MNHNY and CDR2 SVGAGI (reference sequence). CDR3 length: 13 amino acids. V was pared by 6 bases and J by 5 bases, with 13 bases between. The CDR3 region has the DNA TGTGCCAGCAGAACAAAACTAGGGGAGACCCAGTACTTC. Translation: CASRTKLGETQYF.

Only a few counts were recorded for this clonotype. The chain joins TRBV18 to TRBJ1-6; D gene unclear. This CDR3 is 13 amino acids long. Trimming removed 3 bases from V and 7 bases from J, with 7 bases in between. Germline assignment: CDR1 KGHSH and CDR2 LQKENI. CDR3 in amino acids: CASSPDQNSPLHF. The CDR3 nucleotides are TGTGCCAGCTCACCCGACCAGAATTCACCCCTCCACTTT.

This clonotype occurred many times. The genes are TRBV2 and TRBJ2-5; weak D call: TRBD2 (5 bases). The CDR3 totals 12 residues. V lost 2 bases to trimming and J lost 4 bases, with 5 bases between them. The germline V gene encodes CDR1 SNHLY and CDR2 FYNNEI. DNA of the CDR3: TGTGCCAGCAGTGAACGGGGAGAGACCCAGTACTTC. Protein: CASSERGETQYF. The whole variable domain, filled in from reference TRBV2 and TRBJ2-5, reads EPEVTQTPSHQVTQMGQEVILRCVPISNHLYFYWYRQILGQKVEFLVSFYNNEISEKSEIFDDQFSVERPDGSNFTLKIRSTKLEDSAMYFCASSERGETQYFGPGTRLLVL.

As regards this clonotype: A much larger clone lies one base from this, so it may be a read error. This chain links TRBV20-1 with TRBJ1-1, with 9 bases lining up with TRBD1. The CDR3 has 13 residues. Germline V CDR1 and CDR2: DFQATT, SNEGSKA (reference sequence). The CDR3 sequence: CRAARDRATEAFF. The CDR3 bases are TGCAGAGCTGCCCGGGACAGGGCCACTGAAGCTTTCTTT.

The J gene is TRBJ1-5, the V gene TRBV28; a weak D match, TRBD1 (6 bases). The CDR3 sequence is 14 residues long. V lost 10 bases and J lost 6, with 19 bases in between. The germline V gene encodes CDR1 MDHEN and CDR2 SYDVKM. CDR3 protein: CATEGGSVGQPQHF. The CDR3 nucleotides are TGTGCCACCGAGGGGGGGAGTGTGGGTCAGCCCCAGCATTTT.

This chain uses TRBV6-2 or TRBV6-3 with TRBJ1-6; D uncertain. The CDR3 is 16 residues long. CDR1 MNHEY and CDR2 SVGEGT come from the germline V gene. Trimming cost V 5 bases and J 4 bases, with 15 bases left between them. CDR3 residues: CASSARPGDYNSPLHF. CDR3 nucleotide sequence: TGTGCCAGCAGTGCCCGTCCGGGAGATTATAATTCACCCCTCCACTTT.

V usage is TRBV29-1 and J usage is TRBJ2-1; D not certain. Germline-derived CDR1 and CDR2 are SQVTM and ANQGSEA. Trimming cost V 1 base and J 5 bases, with 18 bases left between them. The CDR3 extends over 16 amino acids. CDR3 coding DNA: TGCAGCGTTGAAGGGGGATTTTGGCAGGTAGACAATGAGCAGTTCTTC. It specifies CSVEGGFWQVDNEQFF.

The chain links TRBV7-2 to TRBJ1-1, with 10 positions matching TRBD1. V lost 5 bases, J lost 3 bases, and 6 bases stayed unmatched. The CDR3 has 15 residues. The germline V gene has CDR1 SGHTA and CDR2 FQGNSA. The CDR3 protein is CASSVPGTGDTEAFF. CDR3 DNA: TGTGCCAGCAGCGTACCCGGGACAGGGGACACTGAAGCTTTCTTT.

This clonotype was seen only a few times. This rearrangement joins TRBV20-1 to TRBJ2-3; D may correspond to TRBD1 or TRBD2 (5 bases each). The CDR3 has 12 amino acids. CDR1 and CDR2 (germline): DFQATT, SNEGSKA (reference sequence). Trimming cost V 5 bases and J 5 bases, with 11 bases left between them. CDR3 sequence: CSASRDGDTQYF. CDR3 sequence (DNA): TGCAGTGCTTCTCGGGACGGAGATACGCAGTATTTT.

The sample holds many counts of this clonotype. The genes are TRBV20-1 and TRBJ1-2, with D possibly TRBD1 on 6 matching bases. The CDR3 covers 13 residues. Germline loops: CDR1 DFQATT, CDR2 SNEGSKA (reference sequence). V lost 6 bases, J lost 8 bases, and 19 bases lay in between. The CDR3: CSAIRQDGDGYTF. DNA for the CDR3: TGCAGTGCAATCCGACAGGACGGTGACGGCTACACCTTC.

The CDR3 loop reads CASSLAGGNSGANVLTF. CDR3 DNA sequence: TGTGCCAGCAGCTTAGCAGGGGGGAACTCTGGGGCCAACGTCCTGACTTTC. This chain joins TRBV7-8 and TRBJ2-6, with D tentatively TRBD1 or TRBD2 (6 bases each). The V end was cut by 0 bases, the J end by 0 bases, with 9 bases between. The germline V gene encodes CDR1 SGHVS and CDR2 FQNEAQ. The length of the CDR3 is 17 residues.

The V call is TRBV11-1, the J call TRBJ2-1, with 10 bases fitting TRBD2. CDR1 and CDR2 (germline): SGHAT, FQDESV (reference sequence). The CDR3 spans 15 residues. Trimming cost V 5 bases and J 7 bases; bases outside gene matches: 8. CDR3 sequence: CASSRASGSINEQFF. Written as DNA, the CDR3 is TGTGCCAGCAGCCGGGCTAGCGGGAGCATTAATGAGCAGTTCTTC.

The J gene is TRBJ1-6, the V gene TRBV7-3; TRBD1 might be the D (6 bases). The ends were cut back, 2 bases at V and 5 bases at J, with 25 bases in the middle. The germline V gene has CDR1 SGHTA and CDR2 FQGTGA. The CDR3 length is 20 residues. The CDR3 nucleotides are TGTGCCAGCAGCTTATGTCGGGCAGGGGCCTGTATAGAGGATAATTCACCCCTCCACTTT. This sequence encodes CASSLCRAGACIEDNSPLHF.

This clonotype has more than one count but fewer than ten. V gene TRBV7-2 combines with J gene TRBJ2-3; perhaps TRBD1 as D (6 bases). Germline CDR1 reads SGHTA; CDR2 reads FQGNSA. CDR3 length equals 18 residues. V was cut by 5 bases and J by 2 bases, with 23 bases left in between. The CDR3 loop reads CASSPNYPGEYPTDTQYF. The CDR3 nucleotides read TGTGCCAGCAGCCCCAACTACCCAGGGGAATACCCCACAGATACGCAGTATTTT. The complete variable domain, with remaining parts taken from reference TRBV7-2 and TRBJ2-3, reads GAGVSQSPSNKVTEKGKDVELRCDPISGHTALYWYRQSLGQGLEFLIYFQGNSAPDKSGLPSDRFSAERTGGSVSTLTIQRTQQEDSAVYLCASSPNYPGEYPTDTQYFGPGTRLTVL.

The chain recombines TRBV29-1 with TRBJ2-1; 7 bases align to TRBD2. The closer fit of TRBJ2-7 to the DNA end suggests the J call may be wrong. This CDR3 region has 14 residues. Germline V gene sequence: CDR1 SQVTM, CDR2 ANQGSEA. Written as DNA, the CDR3 is TGCAGCGCCGGGGGACTAAGCTCCTACAATGAGCAGTACTTC. It encodes CSAGGLSSYNEQYF.

This clonotype was counted between two and nine times. This chain links TRBV7-9 with TRBJ1-1; D is unresolved. In germline, CDR1 is SEHNR, CDR2 FQNEAQ (reference sequence). V lost 0 bases, J lost 8 bases, and 13 bases lay in between. This CDR3 comprises 14 residues. The CDR3 region is CASSLAHDRREAFF. DNA for the CDR3: TGTGCCAGCAGCTTAGCCCATGACCGCCGGGAAGCTTTCTTT.

This clonotype was seen repeatedly, ten times or more. The chain uses TRBV10-3 and TRBJ2-3; 12 positions agree with TRBD2. V was clipped by 7 bases and J by 3 bases; unmatched bases: 14. The CDR3 consists of 18 residues. Germline CDR1 and CDR2: ENHRY and SYGVKD. In DNA, the CDR3 is TGTGCCATCACCCGGACTAGCGGGGCCAATCCGGGGACAGATACGCAGTATTTT. Translating gives CAITRTSGANPGTDTQYF.

The V call is TRBV14, the J call TRBJ2-3, with a possible D match to TRBD2 (6 bases). Germline CDR1 and CDR2: SGHDN and FVKESK. The CDR3 contains 15 residues. V lost 6 bases to trimming and J lost 1 base, with 14 bases between them. The CDR3 sequence is CASRPRGGGTDTQYF. The CDR3 bases are TGTGCCAGCAGACCTCGGGGCGGGGGCACAGATACGCAGTATTTT.